Listed below are T cell receptor beta chains from one sample, sequenced in a study of T-cell reconstitution after alpha-beta-depleted transplantation in children. TCRdb ran MiXCR on the PCR reads and lists one entry per CDR3 protein. Of hundreds of thousands of distinct CDR3 sequences in the sample, around a sixth were seen once. Here the sequenced sample was PBMCs from the stem cell graft donor, taken from the stem cell graft. The receptor source for this set is a human donor who donated a stem cell graft to a child with acute myeloid leukemia. Both conserved end residues are part of each CDR3. Each record gives: V gene, clone size, J gene, D gene, CDR3 protein, CDR3 DNA. D genes are given only for firm matches. Expanded clones are given a class, and other clones once, few, many or no size at all.

TRBV5-6	many	TRBJ1-1	-	CASSLFFGQGRTEAFF	TGTGCCAGCAGCTTGTTTTTCGGTCAGGGAAGAACTGAAGCTTTCTTT
TRBV5-6	many	TRBJ1-1	TRBD1	CASSLGDSEAFF	TGCGCCAGCAGCTTGGGGGACAGTGAAGCTTTCTTT
TRBV20-1	many	TRBJ2-3	-	CSARDAYLDTQYF	TGCAGTGCTAGAGACGCATATTTGGATACGCAGTATTTT
TRBV7-7	-	TRBJ2-2	-	CASRISEATGELFF	TGTGCCAGCAGAATATCAGAGGCCACCGGGGAGCTGTTTTTT
TRBV20-1	few	TRBJ2-2	-	CSARDPRGPTGELFF	TGCAGTGCTAGAGATCCGAGGGGTCCCACCGGGGAGCTGTTTTTT
TRBV20-1	many	TRBJ1-5	-	CSAEEGWDSNQPQHF	TGCAGTGCCGAGGAGGGTTGGGATAGCAATCAGCCCCAGCATTTT
TRBV23-1	-	TRBJ2-7	-	CASTQKGHRYEQYF	TGCGCCAGCACTCAAAAGGGACACCGCTACGAGCAGTACTTC
TRBV20-1	many	TRBJ1-4	TRBD1	CSARDRGAPGLIEKLFF	TGCAGTGCTAGGGACAGGGGGGCCCCTGGACTCATCGAAAAACTGTTTTTT
TRBV18	-	TRBJ1-3	-	CASSPLSIEEIRDTIYF	TGTGCCAGCTCACCACTTTCTATCGAGGAGATTCGTGACACCATATATTTT
TRBV6-1	many	TRBJ1-5	-	CASTPLDGQPQHF	TGTGCCAGCACTCCGTTGGATGGTCAGCCCCAGCATTTT
TRBV7-2	few	TRBJ1-5	-	CASSPGTGRGNQPQHF	TGTGCCAGCAGCCCCGGGACTGGGAGGGGCAATCAGCCCCAGCATTTT